One and the same sample provided the 24 T cell receptor beta chains below, sequenced in a study (dated by TCRdb to about 2015). The library relied on 5' RACE. Sequencing instrument: Illumina MiSeq. Using fastp at Q25 and MiXCR, TCRdb reprocessed the public reads and kept productive beta chains. Entries are consolidated by CDR3 protein sequence, retaining the most common genes and DNA. Present in this sample are around 21,000 distinct CDR3 sequences, about 31% of which were seen just once. 2% to 2.5% of the sample is held by the ten biggest clonotypes. The material sequenced was tumor-infiltrating naive CD4+ T cells sorted from the breast tumor. According to the study, the label for this sample's cell subset or site signals: naive CD4+ T cells, CD4+CD45RA+CD25-. Source of these receptors: a female donor with breast cancer.

The DNA of the CDR3 is TGTGCCAGCAGCCCATCAGGGGACCTCTATGGCTACACCTTC. Translating gives CASSPSGDLYGYTF. V gene TRBV9 combines with J gene TRBJ1-2; tentatively, D is TRBD1 (6 bases). CDR1 and CDR2 (germline): SGDLS, YYNGEE. Trimming pared 4 bases from V and 4 bases from J, leaving 14 bases between. There are 14 residues in the CDR3.

Concerning this clonotype itself: This may arise from a read error, as a much more abundant clone is one base away. The conserved final phenylalanine or tryptophan is absent from the CDR3, which likely points to a read error. The chain joins TRBV20-1 to TRBJ1-1, with D possibly being TRBD1 (5 bases). The CDR3 runs 11 residues. Germline V gene sequence: CDR1 DFQATT, CDR2 SNEGSKA (reference sequence). The germline V and J ends were trimmed by 7 bases and 3 bases, with 9 bases remaining between them. The CDR3 DNA is TGCAGTGTTGCGGGGCACACTGAAGCTTTCTAT. As protein: CSVAGHTEAFY.

This clonotype was counted a few times. The chain links TRBV20-1 to TRBJ2-7; 9 nucleotides align to TRBD2. The CDR3 sequence is 14 residues long. Germline trimming cut 0 bases from V and 7 bases from J; bases unmatched to any gene: 7. Germline assignment: CDR1 DFQATT and CDR2 SNEGSKA (reference sequence). Here the CDR3 DNA reads TGCAGTGCTAGAGATGCCCGACTAGCGGTTGAGCAGTACTTC. Encoded protein: CSARDARLAVEQYF.

The chain has TRBV2 and TRBJ1-5, with 8 bases identical to TRBD1. V shed 6 bases, J shed 3 bases, and the junction held 7 bases outside the gene matches. Per germline, CDR1 SNHLY and CDR2 FYNNEI. The CDR3 length is 15 residues. CDR3 DNA: TGTGCCAGCAGCCGGGGGGGACAGGTCAATCAGCCCCAGCATTTT. It encodes CASSRGGQVNQPQHF.

As to this clonotype: A read error is possible here, since a much larger clone lies one base away. The genes are TRBV29-1 and TRBJ1-4; possibly TRBD1 for D (6 bases). There are 14 residues in the CDR3. The V gene's germline CDR1 is SQVTM and CDR2 ANQGSEA. In DNA, the CDR3 is TGCAGCGTTGCGGGGGGCGAGTTTAATGAAGAACTGTTTTTT. This encodes CSVAGGEFNEELFF.

Note on this clonotype: It may be a read error: a sequence one base away is much more abundant. The chain combines TRBV2 with TRBJ2-7, with a tentative D call TRBD2 (6 bases). Germline loops: CDR1 SNHLY, CDR2 FYNNEI. This CDR3 has 13 amino acids. V gave up 11 bases and J gave up 0 bases, with 14 bases separating them. CDR3 DNA sequence: TGTGCCGGCGGTTGGACTAACTCCTACGAGCAGTACTTC. Protein product: CAGGWTNSYEQYF.

Comments on this clonotype: This sequence may be a read error, since a much larger clone differs from it by one base. V gene TRBV11-2 combines with J gene TRBJ2-1; D is perhaps TRBD1 (5 bases). Trimming took 6 bases from V and 4 from J, leaving 19 bases between them. The CDR3 contains 16 residues. Per germline, CDR1 SGHAT and CDR2 FQNNGV. Here the CDR3 DNA reads TGTGCCAGCAGGCCCGGACGCGGTAGGGGTTACAATGAGCAGTTCTTC. It encodes CASRPGRGRGYNEQFF. Based on the CDR3 plus reference TRBV11-2 and TRBJ2-1, the full variable domain is EAGVAQSPRYKIIEKRQSVAFWCNPISGHATLYWYQQILGQGPKLLIQFQNNGVVDDSQLPKDRFSAERLKGVDSTLKIQPAKLEDSAVYLCASRPGRGRGYNEQFFGPGTRLTVL.

This rearrangement joins TRBV6-6 to TRBJ1-5; 7 nucleotides agree with TRBD1. CDR1 is MNHNY and CDR2 is SVGAGI in the germline V gene (reference sequence). Trimming took 4 bases from V and 3 from J; bases not matched to a gene: 6. The CDR3 has 15 amino acids. CDR3 loop: CASSSRQGDNQPQHF. CDR3 DNA sequence: TGTGCCAGCAGTTCGCGACAGGGCGACAATCAGCCCCAGCATTTT.

This clonotype was seen a handful of times. This chain links TRBV5-4 with TRBJ2-3; either TRBD1 or TRBD2 may fit D (6 bases each). The germline gives CDR1 SGHNT, CDR2 YYREEE (reference sequence). CDR3 length: 14 residues. Trimming left V 2 bases short and J 5 bases short, with 12 bases between. The chain's CDR3 is CASSFSAGQDTQYF. CDR3 coding DNA: TGTGCCAGCAGCTTTAGCGCGGGACAAGATACGCAGTATTTT.

The chain carries TRBV21-1 and TRBJ2-7; the DNA was not used to check the table's D call, TRBD2. TRBV21-1 is flagged as a pseudogene. CDR3 length: 16 residues. This CDR3 reads CASSKMGSPSSYEQYF. In nucleotides, the CDR3 is TGTGCCAGCAGCAAAATGGGCTCTCCGAGCTCCTACGAGCAGTACTTC.

The rearrangement links TRBV6-1 to TRBJ2-3; the D call may be TRBD1 or TRBD2 (5 bases each). Per the germline V gene, CDR1 is MNHNS and CDR2 is SASEGT. CDR3 length: 14 residues. Trimming removed 7 bases at V and 1 base at J, with 12 bases between. The CDR3 here is CASMGELGTDTQYF. The CDR3 nucleotides read TGTGCCAGCATGGGGGAGTTGGGCACAGATACGCAGTATTTT.

This CDR3 reads CASTNWGGPNQPQHF. For the CDR3, the DNA is TGTGCCAGCACCAATTGGGGGGGTCCCAATCAGCCCCAGCATTTT. The gene calls are TRBV12-3 or TRBV12-4 and TRBJ1-5; a possible D gene is TRBD1 (5 bases). CDR3 length equals 15 residues. Trimming cost V 7 bases and J 3 bases, with 16 bases left between them.

As regards this clonotype: The junction shows a germline mismatch at one end, possibly a read error. The J gene is TRBJ1-2, the V gene TRBV6-5; D is undetermined. Germline-derived CDR1 and CDR2 are MNHEY and SVGAGI. This CDR3 has 13 residues. The CDR3 is CASSFTANYGCTF. The DNA of the CDR3 is TGTGCCAGCAGTTTTACAGCTAACTATGGCTGCACCTTC.

Points on this clonotype: A much larger clone differs by one base, so this may be a read error. The chain is built from TRBV5-1 and TRBJ1-4; 8 bases agree with TRBD1. CDR3 length equals 15 residues. CDR1 and CDR2 (germline): SGHRS, YFSETQ. The junction had 9 bases not matched to a gene; V was cut back by 4 bases and J by 7 bases. The CDR3 reads CASSPRDRRGEKLFF. In nucleotides, the CDR3 is TGCGCCAGCAGCCCCCGGGACAGGCGTGGTGAAAAACTGTTTTTT.

This clonotype showed up many times. The chain couples TRBV20-1 to TRBJ2-1, with D hard to call. V was pared by 4 bases and J by 3 bases, with 10 bases between. The CDR3 totals 13 residues. Per germline, CDR1 DFQATT and CDR2 SNEGSKA (reference sequence). Here the CDR3 reads CSAMDENYNEQFF. In DNA, the CDR3 is TGCAGTGCTATGGACGAAAACTACAATGAGCAGTTCTTC.

Details on this clonotype: Being one base from a much bigger clone, this may be a read error. This sequence joins TRBV20-1 and TRBJ1-2; D gene ambiguous. The germline V gene has CDR1 DFQATT and CDR2 SNEGSKA (reference sequence). Trimming shortened V by 3 bases and J by 2 bases, and 7 bases separated the two germline ends. CDR3 length: 12 amino acids. CDR3 protein: CSARTWNYGYTF. The DNA of the CDR3 is TGCAGTGCTAGGACATGGAACTATGGCTACACCTTC.

This chain links TRBV7-2 with TRBJ2-7; D is possibly TRBD2 (6 bases). V lost 2 bases and J 1 base, leaving 15 bases between the germline ends. The germline gives CDR1 SGHTA, CDR2 FQGNSA. CDR3 length equals 16 residues. Written as DNA, the CDR3 is TGTGCCAGCAGCTTAAGGGGCGGGACGGCGTCCTACGAGCAGTACTTC. Amino acids: CASSLRGGTASYEQYF.

This clonotype was found a few times. The chain joins TRBV5-4 to TRBJ2-7; D uncertain. CDR1 is SGHNT and CDR2 is YYREEE in the germline V gene (reference sequence). V lost 5 bases and J lost 1, with 10 bases in between. CDR3 length: 13 residues. CDR3 amino acids: CASSPGLSYEQYF. The CDR3 DNA reads TGTGCCAGCAGTCCGGGCCTTTCCTACGAGCAGTACTTC.

This clonotype has at least ten counts. Relative to the germline gene, one junction end is altered; a read error may explain this. The J gene is TRBJ2-7, the V gene TRBV20-1, with D perhaps TRBD2 (6 bases). The CDR3 spans 15 residues. The germline V gene has CDR1 DFQATT and CDR2 SNEGSKA (reference sequence). The CDR3 DNA follows: TGCAGTGCAACATCTTCCGGGACTGCGGGCTACGGGCAGTACTTC. It yields the protein CSATSSGTAGYGQYF.

About this clonotype itself: One base away lies a much larger clone, so this may be a sequencing read error. The chain recombines TRBV9 with TRBJ2-2; the match to TRBD1 covers 7 bases. J lost 6 bases, V lost 4 bases, and 9 bases had no gene match. CDR1 and CDR2 from the germline V gene are SGDLS and YYNGEE. CDR3 size: 15 residues. In DNA form, the CDR3 reads TGTGCCAGCAGCCTGGCCAGGGGGTCCCCCGGGGAGCTGTTTTTT. Encoded protein: CASSLARGSPGELFF.

There are a few counts of this clonotype. V usage is TRBV4-1 and J usage is TRBJ1-3, with 7 bases identical to TRBD1. V lost 4 bases and J lost 4; bases outside the gene matches: 7. Germline V gene sequence: CDR1 MGHRA, CDR2 YSYEKL. The CDR3 consists of 15 residues. The CDR3 loop is CASSLRDSVGNTIYF. The CDR3 DNA reads TGCGCCAGCAGCCTCCGGGACAGTGTCGGAAACACCATATATTTT.

This chain uses TRBV9 with TRBJ2-1; 8 bases fit TRBD2. The V and J ends lost 3 bases and 4 bases, in that order; junction bases with no gene match: 12. Germline V lookup: CDR1 SGDLS, CDR2 YYNGEE. CDR3 length: 17 residues. For the CDR3, the DNA is TGTGCCAGCAGCGCCCGGGCGGTTAGCGGGGTATACAATGAGCAGTTCTTC. Encoded protein: CASSARAVSGVYNEQFF. Using reference TRBV9 and TRBJ2-1 for the parts outside the CDR3, the full variable domain is DSGVTQTPKHLITATGQRVTLRCSPRSGDLSVYWYQQSLDQGLQFLIQYYNGEERAKGNILERFSAQQFPDLHSELNLSSLELGDSALYFCASSARAVSGVYNEQFFGPGTRLTVL.

In regard to this clonotype: The junction and the germline gene differ at one end; a read error may be behind it. The V and J genes are TRBV7-2 and TRBJ2-2; 7 bases line up with TRBD2. The CDR3 sequence is 13 residues long. Germline loops: CDR1 SGHTA, CDR2 FQGNSA. The CDR3 reads CASRLTSTGELPF. CDR3 DNA sequence: TGTGCCAGCAGGTTGACTAGCACCGGGGAGCTACCTTTT.

Only a few counts were recorded for this clonotype. The V gene is TRBV12-3 or TRBV12-4, the J gene TRBJ1-1; D might be TRBD1 (6 bases). V was clipped by 6 bases and J by 5 bases, with 13 bases between them. The CDR3 sequence is 13 residues long. CDR3 in DNA: TGTGCCAGCAGACCACAGGGTCTTACTGAAGCTTTCTTT. It encodes CASRPQGLTEAFF.